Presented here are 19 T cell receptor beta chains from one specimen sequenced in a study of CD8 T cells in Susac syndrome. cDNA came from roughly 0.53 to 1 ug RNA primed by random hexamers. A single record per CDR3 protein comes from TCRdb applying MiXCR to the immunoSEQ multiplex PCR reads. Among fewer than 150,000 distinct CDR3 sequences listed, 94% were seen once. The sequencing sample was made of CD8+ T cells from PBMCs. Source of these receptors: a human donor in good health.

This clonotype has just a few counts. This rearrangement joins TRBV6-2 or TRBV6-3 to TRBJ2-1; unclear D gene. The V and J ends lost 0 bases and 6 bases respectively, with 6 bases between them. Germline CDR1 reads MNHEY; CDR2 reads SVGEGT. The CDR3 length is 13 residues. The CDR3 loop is CASSYSDPNEQFF. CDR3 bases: TGTGCCAGCAGTTACTCTGATCCCAATGAGCAGTTCTTC.

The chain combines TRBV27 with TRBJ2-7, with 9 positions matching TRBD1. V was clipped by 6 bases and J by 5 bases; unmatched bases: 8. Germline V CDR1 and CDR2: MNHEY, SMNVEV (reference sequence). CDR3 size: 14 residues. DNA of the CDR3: TGTGCCAGCAGAGGACAGGGGAGGTACAACGAGCAGTACTTC. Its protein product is CASRGQGRYNEQYF.

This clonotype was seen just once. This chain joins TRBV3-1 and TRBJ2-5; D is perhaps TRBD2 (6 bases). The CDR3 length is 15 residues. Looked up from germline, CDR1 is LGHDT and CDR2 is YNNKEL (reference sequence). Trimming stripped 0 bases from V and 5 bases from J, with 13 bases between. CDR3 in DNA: TGTGCCAGCAGCCAAGAAAAGGGTCGGGGGGAGACCCAGTACTTC. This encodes CASSQEKGRGETQYF.

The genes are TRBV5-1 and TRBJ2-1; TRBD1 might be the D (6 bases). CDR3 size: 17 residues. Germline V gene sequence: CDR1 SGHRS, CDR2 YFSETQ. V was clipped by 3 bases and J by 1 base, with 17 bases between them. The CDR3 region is CASSSEPPDSSYNEQFF. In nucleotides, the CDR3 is TGCGCCAGCAGCTCGGAGCCCCCGGACAGTTCCTACAATGAGCAGTTCTTC.

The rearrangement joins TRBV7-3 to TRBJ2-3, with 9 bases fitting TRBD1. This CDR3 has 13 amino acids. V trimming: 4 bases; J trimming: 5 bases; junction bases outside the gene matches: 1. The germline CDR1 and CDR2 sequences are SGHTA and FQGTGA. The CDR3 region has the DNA TGTGCCAGCAGCTCGACAGGGGGAGATACGCAGTATTTT. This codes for CASSSTGGDTQYF.

CDR3 DNA: TGTGCCAGCAGTGCTAGCGGGAACTACAATGAGCAGTTCTTC. Its protein is CASSASGNYNEQFF. The rearrangement joins TRBV27 to TRBJ2-1; 9 nucleotides align to TRBD2. Germline trimming cut 5 bases from V and 3 bases from J; bases unmatched to any gene: 2. CDR3 length equals 14 residues. CDR1 and CDR2 (germline): MNHEY, SMNVEV (reference sequence).

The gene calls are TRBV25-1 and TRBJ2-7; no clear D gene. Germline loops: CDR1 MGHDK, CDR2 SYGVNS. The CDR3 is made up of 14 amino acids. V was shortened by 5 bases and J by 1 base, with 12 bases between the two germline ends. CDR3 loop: CASSSRGSSYEQYF. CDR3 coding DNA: TGTGCCAGCAGTTCCCGTGGAAGTTCCTACGAGCAGTACTTC.

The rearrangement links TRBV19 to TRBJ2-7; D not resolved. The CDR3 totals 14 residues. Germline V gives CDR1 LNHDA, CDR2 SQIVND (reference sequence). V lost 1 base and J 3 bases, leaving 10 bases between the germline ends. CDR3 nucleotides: TGTGCCAGTAGTATAGTTAACGGCGACTACGAGCAGTACTTC. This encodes CASSIVNGDYEQYF.

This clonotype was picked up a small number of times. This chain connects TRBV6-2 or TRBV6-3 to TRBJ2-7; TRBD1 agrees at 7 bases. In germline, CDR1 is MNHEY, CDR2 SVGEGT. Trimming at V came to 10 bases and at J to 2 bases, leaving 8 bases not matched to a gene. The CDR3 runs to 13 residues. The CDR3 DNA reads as TGTGCCACCGGGGACAGTGGGACCTACGAGCAGTACTTC. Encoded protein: CATGDSGTYEQYF.

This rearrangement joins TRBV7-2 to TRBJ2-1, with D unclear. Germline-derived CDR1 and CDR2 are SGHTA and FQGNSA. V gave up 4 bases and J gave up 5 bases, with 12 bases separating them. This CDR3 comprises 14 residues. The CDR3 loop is CASSSHPANNEQFF. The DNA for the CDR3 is TGTGCCAGCAGCTCTCATCCGGCTAACAATGAGCAGTTCTTC.

CDR3 protein: CASWAGTYGYTF. CDR3 coding DNA: TGTGCCAGCTGGGCAGGGACTTATGGCTACACCTTC. The chain carries TRBV27 and TRBJ1-2; D might be TRBD1 (5 bases). V was shortened by 8 bases and J by 5 bases, with 12 bases between the two germline ends. Germline V gene data show CDR1 as MNHEY and CDR2 as SMNVEV (reference sequence). The CDR3 is 12 amino acids.

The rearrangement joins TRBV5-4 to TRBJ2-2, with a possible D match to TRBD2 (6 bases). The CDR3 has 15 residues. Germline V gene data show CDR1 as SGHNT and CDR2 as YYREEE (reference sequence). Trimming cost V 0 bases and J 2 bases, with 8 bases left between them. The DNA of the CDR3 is TGTGCCAGCAGCTTGGGGGCGGGAAACACCGGGGAGCTGTTTTTT. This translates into CASSLGAGNTGELFF. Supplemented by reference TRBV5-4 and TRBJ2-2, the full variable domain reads ETGVTQSPTHLIKTRGQQVTLRCSSQSGHNTVSWYQQALGQGPQFIFQYYREEENGRGNFPPRFSGLQFPNYSSELNVNALELDDSALYLCASSLGAGNTGELFFGEGSRLTVL.

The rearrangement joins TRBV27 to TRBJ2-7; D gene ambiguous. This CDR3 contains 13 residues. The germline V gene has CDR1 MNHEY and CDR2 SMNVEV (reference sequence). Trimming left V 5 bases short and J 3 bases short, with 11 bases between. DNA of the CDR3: TGTGCCAGCAGTCAGGCACAAGTCTACGAGCAGTACTTC. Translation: CASSQAQVYEQYF.

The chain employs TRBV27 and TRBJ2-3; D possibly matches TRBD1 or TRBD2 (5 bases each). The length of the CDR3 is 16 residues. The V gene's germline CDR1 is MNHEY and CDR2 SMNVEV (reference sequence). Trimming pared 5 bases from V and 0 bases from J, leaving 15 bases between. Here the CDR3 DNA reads TGTGCCAGCAGTCCCCTGAGGGGATTTAGCACAGATACGCAGTATTTT. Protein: CASSPLRGFSTDTQYF.

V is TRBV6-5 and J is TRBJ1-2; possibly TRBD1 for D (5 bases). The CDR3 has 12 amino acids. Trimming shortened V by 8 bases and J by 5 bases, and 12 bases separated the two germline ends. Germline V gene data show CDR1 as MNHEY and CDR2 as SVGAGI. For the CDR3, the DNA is TGTGCCAGCCTCCTACCAGGGTATGGCTACACCTTC. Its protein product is CASLLPGYGYTF.

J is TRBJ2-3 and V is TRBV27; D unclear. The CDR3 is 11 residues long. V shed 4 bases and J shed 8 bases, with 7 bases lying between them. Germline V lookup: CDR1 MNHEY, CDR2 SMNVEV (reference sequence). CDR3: CASSSTGTQYF. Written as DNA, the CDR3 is TGTGCCAGCAGTTCCACGGGTACGCAGTATTTT.

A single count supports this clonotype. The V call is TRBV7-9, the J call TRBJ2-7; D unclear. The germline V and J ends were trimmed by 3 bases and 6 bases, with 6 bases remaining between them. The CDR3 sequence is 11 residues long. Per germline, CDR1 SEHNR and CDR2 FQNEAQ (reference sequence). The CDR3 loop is CASSFRSEQYF. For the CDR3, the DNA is TGTGCCAGCAGCTTCAGAAGCGAGCAGTACTTC.

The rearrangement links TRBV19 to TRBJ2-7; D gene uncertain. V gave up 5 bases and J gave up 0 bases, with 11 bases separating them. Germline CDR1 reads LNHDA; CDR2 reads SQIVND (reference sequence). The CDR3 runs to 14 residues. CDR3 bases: TGTGCCAGTAGTGGCGCTATTAGCTCCTACGAGCAGTACTTC. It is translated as CASSGAISSYEQYF.

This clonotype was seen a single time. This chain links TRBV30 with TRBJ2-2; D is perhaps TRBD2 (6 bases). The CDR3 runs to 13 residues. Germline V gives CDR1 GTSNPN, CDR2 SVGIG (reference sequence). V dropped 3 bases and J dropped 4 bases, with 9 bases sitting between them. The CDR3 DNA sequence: TGTGCCTGGAGGGTACTAGCCACCGGGGAGCTGTTTTTT. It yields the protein CAWRVLATGELFF.